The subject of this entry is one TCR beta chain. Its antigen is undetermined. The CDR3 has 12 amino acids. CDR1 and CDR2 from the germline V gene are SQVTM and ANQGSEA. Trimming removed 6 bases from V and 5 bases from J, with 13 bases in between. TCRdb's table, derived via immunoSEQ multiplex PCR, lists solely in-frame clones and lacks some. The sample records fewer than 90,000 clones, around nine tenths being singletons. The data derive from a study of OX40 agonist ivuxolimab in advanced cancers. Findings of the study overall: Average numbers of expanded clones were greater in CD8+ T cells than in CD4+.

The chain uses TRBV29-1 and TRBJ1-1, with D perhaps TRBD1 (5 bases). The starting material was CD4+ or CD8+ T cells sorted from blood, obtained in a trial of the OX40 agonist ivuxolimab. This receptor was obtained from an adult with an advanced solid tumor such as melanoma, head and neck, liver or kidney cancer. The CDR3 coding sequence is TGCAGCGTGTTGGACACTTGGACTGAAGCTTTCTTT. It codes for CSVLDTWTEAFF.